Following are 27 T cell receptor beta chains from one sample sequenced in a study of T-cell reconstitution after alpha-beta-depleted transplantation in children. A TCRbeta library incorporating unique molecular identifiers was prepared. TCRdb fed the PCR reads into MiXCR, producing one record per CDR3 protein. The sample contains 40,000 to 55,000 distinct CDR3 sequences, approximately 8.7% of which appear only once. Sequencing used PBMCs, mostly from graft donor cells, obtained 60 days after TCRalphabeta/CD19-depleted stem cell transplant. Every receptor here comes from a male patient between 2 and 10 years old who had a stem cell transplant for chronic granulomatous disease, so the T cells may come from the graft donor.

V gene TRBV10-3 combines with J gene TRBJ2-4; no reliable D call. The germline gives CDR1 ENHRY, CDR2 SYGVKD. V was trimmed by 2 bases and J by 2 bases, leaving 25 bases between them. The CDR3 covers 20 residues. CDR3 loop: CAISETSLSEATLSKNIQYF. Written as DNA, the CDR3 is TGTGCCATCAGTGAGACATCCCTTTCAGAGGCGACCCTGTCCAAAAACATTCAGTACTTC.

Worth noting for this clonotype: This may be a read error: a much more frequent sequence differs by one nucleotide. The rearrangement uses TRBV7-2 and TRBJ1-1; D is perhaps TRBD1 (6 bases). The germline V and J ends were trimmed by 5 bases and 6 bases, with 16 bases remaining between them. CDR1 and CDR2 from the germline V gene are SGHTA and FQGNSA. CDR3 size: 14 residues. The CDR3 sequence: CASSHTYREPEAFF. CDR3 coding DNA: TGTGCCAGCAGCCATACCTACAGGGAACCTGAAGCTTTCTTT.

In this sample, this clonotype turned up a few times. J is TRBJ2-3 and V is TRBV12-3 or TRBV12-4; TRBD2 matches 12 bases. Unmatched junction bases numbered 4, after V lost 6 bases and J lost 0 bases. The CDR3 spans 16 residues. Written as DNA, the CDR3 is TGTGCCAGCAGCCTAGCGGGAGGGTCGAGCACAGATACGCAGTATTTT. This gives the protein CASSLAGGSSTDTQYF.

This clonotype was counted at least ten times. The chain carries TRBV5-6 and TRBJ2-5, with 12 nucleotides matching TRBD2. CDR1 and CDR2 (germline): SGHDT, YYEEEE. This CDR3 is built from 15 residues. V was clipped by 5 bases and J by 4 bases; unmatched bases: 6. The CDR3 nucleotides are TGTGCCAGCAGGCTCCGACTAGCGGGAGCAGAGACCCAGTACTTC. Translation gives CASRLRLAGAETQYF.

This clonotype was found many times. This rearrangement joins TRBV11-2 to TRBJ2-7; TRBD1 matches at 8 bases. This CDR3 region has 13 residues. The V segment lost 5 bases and the J segment 7 bases; nucleotides outside the gene matches: 7. CDR1 and CDR2 from the germline V gene are SGHAT and FQNNGV. The CDR3 sequence: CASSHQGAREQYF. The CDR3 DNA is TGTGCCAGCAGCCACCAGGGGGCGCGGGAGCAGTACTTC.

This chain links TRBV19 with TRBJ2-1; 11 nucleotides line up with TRBD2. Germline V lookup: CDR1 LNHDA, CDR2 SQIVND (reference sequence). The CDR3 is 19 amino acids. Germline trimming cut 3 bases from V and 5 bases from J; bases unmatched to any gene: 15. The CDR3 nucleotides are TGTGCCAGTAGTATTGGCTCTCAGAGACTAGCGGGACCCCACAATGAGCAGTTCTTC. Residues: CASSIGSQRLAGPHNEQFF.

The rearrangement uses TRBV4-3 and TRBJ2-6; D perhaps matches TRBD2 (5 bases). Germline lookup yields CDR1 LGHNA and CDR2 YSLEER. The CDR3 is 17 amino acids. V was shortened by 4 bases and J by 0 bases, with 13 bases between the two germline ends. CDR3 DNA sequence: TGCGCCAGCAGCCCGACGGGAAGTAGCTCTGGGGCCAACGTCCTGACTTTC. Protein sequence: CASSPTGSSSGANVLTF.

This clonotype was picked up many times. This rearrangement joins TRBV12-3 or TRBV12-4 to TRBJ2-7, with 14 nucleotides matching TRBD2. This CDR3 spans 16 amino acids. The ends lost 5 bases at V and 9 bases at J; junction bases unmatched: 12. CDR3 region: CASSPNPGLAGVVQYF. Written as DNA, the CDR3 is TGTGCCAGCAGTCCCAACCCGGGACTAGCGGGAGTGGTGCAGTACTTC.

This clonotype was observed many times. The chain employs TRBV27 and TRBJ2-1, with 11 positions matching TRBD2. Germline loops: CDR1 MNHEY, CDR2 SMNVEV (reference sequence). CDR3 length: 16 residues. Losses at the gene ends were 5 bases for V and 2 bases for J; bases not matched to a gene: 5. In DNA, the CDR3 is TGTGCCAGCAGTAAACTAGCGGGAGCGGCCTACAATGAGCAGTTCTTC. Translating it yields CASSKLAGAAYNEQFF.

There are many counts of this clonotype. The rearrangement joins TRBV12-3 or TRBV12-4 to TRBJ2-1; 9 nucleotides line up with TRBD2. The CDR3 runs 14 residues. The trim removed 3 bases at V and 9 bases at J, leaving 6 bases unmatched. The CDR3 sequence is CASSFIAGVSEQFF. As DNA, the CDR3 is TGTGCCAGCAGTTTTATAGCGGGAGTGTCTGAGCAGTTCTTC.

The sample holds many counts of this clonotype. The rearrangement joins TRBV3-1 to TRBJ2-3, with a tentative D call TRBD2 (6 bases). The V gene lost 4 bases and the J gene lost 0 bases, with 14 bases spanning the gap. CDR1 and CDR2 from the germline V gene are LGHDT and YNNKEL (reference sequence). This CDR3 comprises 16 residues. CDR3 residues: CASSPGTRDSTDTQYF. The CDR3 nucleotides are TGTGCCAGCAGCCCCGGGACTCGCGACAGCACAGATACGCAGTATTTT.

This sequence joins TRBV9 and TRBJ2-6; D may be TRBD2 (5 bases). The V gene lost 2 bases and the J gene lost 4 bases, with 16 bases spanning the gap. Germline-derived CDR1 and CDR2 are SGDLS and YYNGEE. The CDR3 length is 17 residues. The CDR3 nucleotides are TGTGCCAGCAGCGTCGGGCTAGCTGGGCCCGGGGCCAACGTCCTGACTTTC. The encoded protein is CASSVGLAGPGANVLTF.

In this sample, this clonotype turned up a few times. This chain uses TRBV6-2 or TRBV6-3 with TRBJ2-1; no clear D gene. This CDR3 is built from 11 residues. Trimming removed 2 bases at V and 8 bases at J, with 4 bases between. Per germline, CDR1 MNHEY and CDR2 SVGEGT. CDR3 DNA: TGTGCCAGCAGTTACCCCCATGAGCAGTTCTTC. Protein: CASSYPHEQFF.

This clonotype was seen many times. The V gene is TRBV20-1, the J gene TRBJ2-1; no clear D gene. Germline loops: CDR1 DFQATT, CDR2 SNEGSKA (reference sequence). CDR3 size: 13 residues. Trimming cost V 2 bases and J 8 bases, with 13 bases left between them. This CDR3 reads CSARTGTPDEQFF. CDR3 DNA sequence: TGCAGTGCTAGAACGGGTACCCCGGATGAGCAGTTCTTC.

This clonotype was seen at least ten times. This chain connects TRBV20-1 to TRBJ2-7, with 10 bases identical to TRBD2. V dropped 5 bases and J dropped 6; count of bases not matched to a gene: 10. The germline V gene has CDR1 DFQATT and CDR2 SNEGSKA (reference sequence). This CDR3 has 14 residues. The CDR3 protein is CSALKLAGSSEQYF. The CDR3 region has the DNA TGCAGTGCTCTCAAACTAGCGGGGAGTAGCGAGCAGTACTTC.

This clonotype has at least ten counts. CDR3 coding DNA: TGCGCCAGCAGCTTGGACGATTCGTATGGCTACACCTTC. Amino acid sequence: CASSLDDSYGYTF. This rearrangement joins TRBV5-1 to TRBJ1-2; D is unclear. The V end was cut by 0 bases, the J end by 5 bases, with 8 bases between. The CDR3 length is 13 residues. Germline loops: CDR1 SGHRS, CDR2 YFSETQ.

This clonotype has at least ten counts. The chain employs TRBV11-2 and TRBJ2-5, with TRBD1 as a possible D gene (5 bases). CDR3 length: 13 amino acids. Germline V gene sequence: CDR1 SGHAT, CDR2 FQNNGV. V lost 3 bases and J lost 4, with 9 bases in between. CDR3 in amino acids: CASSLGHLETQYF. CDR3 DNA sequence: TGTGCCAGCAGCTTGGGGCATTTAGAGACCCAGTACTTC.

This clonotype was found a few times. The chain carries TRBV12-3 or TRBV12-4 and TRBJ2-1, with 10 bases lining up with TRBD2. The CDR3 consists of 15 residues. J lost 6 bases, V lost 3 bases, and 5 bases had no gene match. The CDR3 reads CASSLWLAGANEQFF. The CDR3 DNA sequence: TGTGCCAGCAGTTTGTGGCTAGCGGGAGCCAATGAGCAGTTCTTC.

This clonotype was recorded many times. The chain combines TRBV4-2 with TRBJ1-4; D not certain. The CDR3 has 12 amino acids. The V end lost 0 bases, the J end lost 6 bases, and 2 bases lay between the germline ends. Germline V gene data show CDR1 as LGHNA and CDR2 as YNFKEQ. CDR3 nucleotide sequence: TGTGCCAGCAGCCAAGATGATGAAAAACTGTTTTTT. It translates to CASSQDDEKLFF.

This clonotype was detected only a few times. The genes are TRBV11-3 and TRBJ2-1; tentatively, D is TRBD2 (7 bases). The germline gives CDR1 SGHNT, CDR2 YENEEA. V lost 5 bases, J lost 4 bases, and 21 bases lay in between. The CDR3 is 17 residues long. Here the CDR3 DNA reads TGTGCCAGCAGCCTAGGGTTGGGCGGGGGCGATTACAATGAGCAGTTCTTC. Protein product: CASSLGLGGGDYNEQFF.

This clonotype counts as medium-sized. The V gene is TRBV7-9, the J gene TRBJ2-7; the D gene is possibly TRBD2 (6 bases). The germline V gene encodes CDR1 SEHNR and CDR2 FQNEAQ (reference sequence). The V and J ends lost 2 bases and 4 bases respectively, with 6 bases between them. The CDR3 runs to 12 residues. CDR3 in DNA: TGTGCCAGCAGCTTAAGCGGGTACGAGCAGTACTTC. Encoded protein: CASSLSGYEQYF.

This clonotype was recorded many times. The chain carries TRBV5-1 and TRBJ1-1; D is unresolved. This CDR3 is built from 15 residues. The germline V and J ends were trimmed by 4 bases and 1 base, with 14 bases remaining between them. Germline V gene lookup returns CDR1 SGHRS and CDR2 YFSETQ. In DNA form, the CDR3 reads TGCGCCAGCAGCCTTAGGGCCACAGAGAACACTGAAGCTTTCTTT. It encodes CASSLRATENTEAFF.

Here the CDR3 reads CSVVWREGSQETQYF. For the CDR3, the DNA is TGCAGCGTTGTATGGCGGGAGGGTTCGCAAGAGACCCAGTACTTC. The chain links TRBV29-1 to TRBJ2-5; 9 bases align to TRBD2. V lost 4 bases to trimming and J lost 2 bases; unmatched junction nucleotides: 8. The CDR3 is 15 residues long. Germline V CDR1 and CDR2: SQVTM, ANQGSEA.

This clonotype was seen many times. The gene calls are TRBV5-1 and TRBJ2-1; 8 nucleotides agree with TRBD2. Germline V gives CDR1 SGHRS, CDR2 YFSETQ. This CDR3 comprises 13 residues. V lost 5 bases, J lost 6 bases, and 4 bases stayed unmatched. The CDR3 nucleotides read TGCGCCAGCAGGCCCGGGAGGGCCAATGAGCAGTTCTTC. Translating it yields CASRPGRANEQFF.

This clonotype was detected ten times or more. This sequence joins TRBV6-2 or TRBV6-3 and TRBJ2-1, with 7 bases that match TRBD2. This CDR3 has 14 amino acids. Germline V gene lookup returns CDR1 MNHEY and CDR2 SVGEGT. J gave up 3 bases and V 5 bases, and 4 bases lay outside the gene matches. The chain's CDR3 is CASSPPSGYNEQFF. CDR3 nucleotides: TGTGCCAGCAGTCCCCCTAGCGGCTACAATGAGCAGTTCTTC.

This clonotype occurred many times. V and J are TRBV5-1 and TRBJ2-7, with TRBD2 matching over 9 bases. The junction had 10 bases not matched to a gene; V was cut back by 1 base and J by 2 bases. The CDR3 loop spans 17 amino acids. Germline V gives CDR1 SGHRS, CDR2 YFSETQ. CDR3 amino acids: CASSLLGGRALPYEQYF. The CDR3 DNA sequence: TGCGCCAGCAGCTTGCTTGGCGGGAGGGCCCTCCCCTACGAGCAGTACTTC. Looking up the rest from reference TRBV5-1 and TRBJ2-7 gives the full variable domain: KAGVTQTPRYLIKTRGQQVTLSCSPISGHRSVSWYQQTPGQGLQFLFEYFSETQRNKGNFPGRFSGRQFSNSRSEMNVSTLELGDSALYLCASSLLGGRALPYEQYFGPGTRLTVT.

This clonotype was recorded at least ten times. The V gene is TRBV20-1, the J gene TRBJ2-7, with TRBD2 matching 9 bases. Germline CDR1 reads DFQATT; CDR2 reads SNEGSKA (reference sequence). The CDR3 totals 16 residues. J was trimmed by 2 bases and V by 5 bases; bases with no gene match: 13. The CDR3 spells CSARPPLAGSAYEQYF. Here the CDR3 DNA reads TGCAGTGCTCGTCCCCCTCTAGCGGGATCCGCCTACGAGCAGTACTTC.